Listed below are T cell receptor beta chains from one sample, sequenced in a study of blood T cells in healthy people across ages. Each CDR3 protein is one row after TCRdb ran MiXCR on the 5' RACE reads. The sample shows around 1.5 million distinct CDR3 sequences, approximately 59% of them seen only once. Sequencing was performed on blood. The source of these receptors is a man younger than 35 in good health. Each CDR3 is given with its conserved first and last residue. The order of the fields is clone size, D gene, V gene, J gene, CDR3 protein, CDR3 DNA. The D gene is left open where the match is weak. Clone sizes are given selectively: once, few, many, or a class where the clone is expanded.

.	TRBD2	TRBV9	TRBJ2-3	CASSEGSGRARDTQYF	TGTGCCAGCAGCGAGGGAAGCGGGAGGGCCAGAGATACGCAGTATTTT
.	.	TRBV12-3/TRBV12-4	TRBJ1-1	CASRREGGFLNTEAFF	TGTGCCAGCAGGCGGGAAGGGGGATTTTTGAACACTGAAGCTTTCTTT
few	TRBD1	TRBV14	TRBJ1-4	CASSPFFRGQGSEKLFF	TGTGCCAGCAGCCCTTTCTTCCGGGGACAGGGTAGTGAAAAACTGTTTTTT
.	TRBD1	TRBV29-1	TRBJ2-7	CSVEGAVQGAYEQYF	TGCAGCGTTGAAGGGGCGGTACAGGGGGCCTACGAGCAGTACTTC
few	.	TRBV12-5	TRBJ2-3	CASGFSTTDTQYF	TGTGCTAGTGGTTTCTCTACGACAGATACGCAGTATTTT
.	TRBD1	TRBV6-5	TRBJ1-2	CASGTEPGGYTF	TGTGCCAGCGGGACAGAACCCGGGGGCTACACCTTC
.	.	TRBV7-9	TRBJ2-7	CASGPDSSYEQYF	TGTGCCAGCGGCCCGGACAGCTCCTACGAGCAGTACTTC
.	.	TRBV27	TRBJ1-2	CASTPGGSDGYTF	TGTGCCAGCACCCCCGGGGGGTCGGATGGCTACACCTTC
few	TRBD2	TRBV20-1	TRBJ2-1	CSARDLFLRGSSYNEQFF	TGCAGTGCTAGAGATCTGTTTTTGCGGGGGAGCTCCTACAATGAGCAGTTCTTC
.	TRBD1	TRBV7-9	TRBJ1-1	CASSWLQGARAFF	TGTGCCAGCAGCTGGCTACAGGGGGCGCGTGCTTTCTTT
.	.	TRBV7-2	TRBJ2-7	CASSLGAAGAYEQYF	TGTGCCAGCAGCTTAGGTGCGGCAGGGGCTTACGAGCAGTACTTC
.	.	TRBV5-1	TRBJ1-1	CASSFLTTGRVNTEAFF	TGCGCCAGCAGCTTTTTGACAACGGGCAGGGTGAACACTGAAGCTTTCTTT
once	TRBD1	TRBV28	TRBJ2-7	CASSSHPGQGSYEQYF	TGTGCTAGCAGTTCTCACCCCGGACAGGGTTCCTACGAGCAGTACTTC
.	.	TRBV4-2	TRBJ2-3	CASSQDKGGADTQYF	TGTGCCAGTAGCCAAGATAAGGGGGGGGCAGATACGCAGTATTTT
.	TRBD2	TRBV7-2	TRBJ2-5	CASSLAASGGEETQYF	TGTGCCAGCAGCTTAGCCGCTAGCGGGGGGGAAGAGACCCAGTACTTC
.	.	TRBV3-1	TRBJ2-7	CASSPLSLHYEQYF	TGTGCCAGCAGCCCCCTTTCACTACACTACGAGCAGTACTTC
once	TRBD1	TRBV29-1	TRBJ2-7	CSVVTGKKREQYF	TGCAGCGTTGTGACAGGGAAAAAACGCGAGCAGTACTTC
.	TRBD1	TRBV27	TRBJ2-5	CASSHGTGGVETQYF	TGTGCCAGCAGTCACGGGACAGGGGGCGTGGAGACCCAGTACTTC
.	TRBD1	TRBV20-1	TRBJ2-5	CSAMRDRRLEQYF	TGCAGTGCTATGCGGGACAGGCGGTTAGAGCAGTACTTC
.	TRBD1	TRBV29-1	TRBJ1-2	CSVGQGGYGYTF	TGCAGCGTTGGACAGGGCGGCTATGGCTACACCTTC
.	.	TRBV3-1	TRBJ1-4	CASSPLEDEKLFF	TGTGCCAGCAGCCCCCTGGAGGATGAAAAACTGTTTTTT
few	.	TRBV7-9	TRBJ2-3	CASSFGAESDTQYF	TGTGCCAGCAGCTTCGGGGCGGAGTCAGATACGCAGTATTTT
.	TRBD2	TRBV6-5	TRBJ2-1	CACGREQFF	TGTGCCTGCGGGAGGGAGCAGTTCTTC
.	TRBD2	TRBV2	TRBJ2-4	CAGSALADTKNIQYF	TGTGCCGGCAGTGCCCTAGCGGACACCAAAAACATTCAGTACTTC
.	.	TRBV27	TRBJ2-7	CASSPNLLISYEQYF	TGTGCCAGCAGTCCCAACCTCCTCATCTCCTACGAGCAGTACTTC
few	TRBD1	TRBV5-1	TRBJ2-7	CASSEAGTGTYEQYF	TGCGCCAGCAGCGAAGCCGGGACAGGAACCTACGAGCAGTACTTC
.	.	TRBV7-9	TRBJ2-7	CASSLARTLTEQYF	TGTGCCAGCAGCTTAGCTAGGACTCTCACCGAGCAGTACTTC
.	.	TRBV28	TRBJ1-2	CASSLEWDYGYTF	TGTGCCAGCAGTTTAGAGTGGGACTATGGCTACACCTTC
.	TRBD2	TRBV6-2/TRBV6-3	TRBJ2-1	CASSYSRTSGGSSYNEQFF	TGTGCCAGCAGTTACTCGAGGACTAGCGGGGGTAGCTCCTACAATGAGCAGTTCTTC